This T cell receptor beta chain is drawn from a study of blood T cell repertoires in COVID-19. Germline lookup yields CDR1 SGHTA and CDR2 FQGTGA. The CDR3 has 16 residues. Between the trimmed V and J ends, which lost 5 bases and 0 bases, there was a span of 15 bases. Per the authors' pipeline: Estimated nucleated cell counts came from reference gene primer amplification. Some clones are missing from TCRdb's copy, which holds only in-frame ones; the method was immunoSEQ multiplex PCR. From that table come the V and J calls and clone size; the DNA was used to work out D and trimming. This sample has approximately 200,000 clones, with about 90% found just once.

This chain uses TRBV7-3 with TRBJ2-3, with a possible D match to TRBD2 (6 bases). The TCR was taken from a man in his forties with active or convalescent COVID-19. The material sequenced was peripheral blood. The CDR3 DNA is TGTGCCAGCAGCCAACGAACCGGGACTAGCACAGATACGCAGTATTTT. As protein: CASSQRTGTSTDTQYF.